Listed below are T cell receptor beta chains from one sample, sequenced in a study of cytomegalovirus exposure and HLA in healthy donors. Libraries were prepared by immunoSEQ multiplex PCR; TCRdb keeps only in-frame clonotypes and omits some of them. The profile covers over 150,000 clones, with approximately 77% appearing a single time and roughly 7.3% taken by the ten largest. Sequencing was carried out using PBMCs. These receptor sequences come from a male donor in good health and CMV-seropositive. Each CDR3 is given with its conserved first and last residue. The D gene is left open where the match is weak. The size of a clone is reported for some rows only, either as once, few or many, or as a class for expanded clones.

V gene: TRBV9; D gene: TRBD2; J gene: TRBJ2-5; clone size: -; CDR3 protein: CASSSRLAGGQETQYF; CDR3 DNA: TGTGCCAGCAGCTCGAGACTAGCGGGGGGGCAAGAGACCCAGTACTTC
V gene: TRBV4-1; D gene: -; J gene: TRBJ1-6; clone size: -; CDR3 protein: CASSQEQGLSPLHF; CDR3 DNA: TGCGCCAGCAGCCAAGAGCAGGGTCTTTCACCCCTCCACTTT
V gene: TRBV29-1; D gene: TRBD1; J gene: TRBJ2-7; clone size: -; CDR3 protein: CSVQTGEYEQYF; CDR3 DNA: TGCAGCGTTCAGACAGGGGAGTACGAGCAGTACTTC
V gene: TRBV6-6; D gene: TRBD2; J gene: TRBJ2-1; clone size: -; CDR3 protein: CASRPLPAGEDEQFF; CDR3 DNA: TGTGCCAGCCGTCCGCTCCCAGCGGGGGAGGATGAGCAGTTCTTC
V gene: TRBV15; D gene: -; J gene: TRBJ2-2; clone size: few; CDR3 protein: CATSFAQGPEGGELFF; CDR3 DNA: TGTGCCACCAGTTTTGCCCAGGGCCCGGAGGGCGGGGAGCTGTTTTTT
V gene: TRBV2; D gene: -; J gene: TRBJ1-1; clone size: -; CDR3 protein: CASSDRWMQENTEAFF; CDR3 DNA: TGTGCCAGCAGTGACCGGTGGATGCAGGAGAACACTGAAGCTTTCTTT
V gene: TRBV5-1; D gene: -; J gene: TRBJ2-5; clone size: -; CDR3 protein: CASSLRGFEETQYF; CDR3 DNA: TGCGCCAGCAGCTTGAGAGGCTTCGAAGAGACCCAGTACTTC
V gene: TRBV7-9; D gene: -; J gene: TRBJ1-1; clone size: -; CDR3 protein: CSSSWQEGTEAFF; CDR3 DNA: TGTTCCAGCAGCTGGCAGGAAGGAACTGAAGCTTTCTTT
V gene: TRBV27; D gene: TRBD1; J gene: TRBJ1-2; clone size: -; CDR3 protein: CASSSPGQGTGYTF; CDR3 DNA: TGTGCCAGCAGTTCCCCGGGACAGGGGACTGGCTACACCTTC
V gene: TRBV13; D gene: -; J gene: TRBJ2-7; clone size: few; CDR3 protein: CASSYRVGHEQYF; CDR3 DNA: TGTGCCAGCAGCTACAGGGTGGGGCACGAGCAGTACTTC
V gene: TRBV4-1; D gene: TRBD2; J gene: TRBJ2-3; clone size: -; CDR3 protein: CASSREAGGQGDTQYF; CDR3 DNA: TGCGCCAGCAGCCGAGAAGCGGGGGGGCAGGGAGATACGCAGTATTTT
V gene: TRBV15; D gene: TRBD1; J gene: TRBJ2-3; clone size: -; CDR3 protein: CATSSVTGTGGDTQYF; CDR3 DNA: TGTGCCACCAGCAGCGTAACCGGGACAGGAGGAGATACGCAGTATTTT
V gene: TRBV9; D gene: -; J gene: TRBJ1-2; clone size: -; CDR3 protein: CASVSPSYGYTF; CDR3 DNA: TGTGCCAGCGTGAGCCCTTCCTATGGCTACACCTTC
V gene: TRBV27; D gene: TRBD2; J gene: TRBJ2-3; clone size: -; CDR3 protein: CASSLPTSGDTDTQYF; CDR3 DNA: TGTGCCAGCAGTCTCCCTACTAGCGGGGACACAGATACGCAGTATTTT
V gene: TRBV7-2; D gene: -; J gene: TRBJ2-3; clone size: -; CDR3 protein: CASSPQSSGLLADTQYF; CDR3 DNA: TGTGCCAGCAGCCCCCAATCCTCGGGTCTCCTGGCAGATACGCAGTATTTT
V gene: TRBV19; D gene: TRBD1; J gene: TRBJ1-4; clone size: -; CDR3 protein: CASSMGGGTGDEKLFF; CDR3 DNA: TGTGCCAGTAGTATGGGAGGTGGGACAGGAGATGAAAAACTGTTTTTT